What follows are 8 T cell receptor beta chains derived from one specimen sequenced in a study of T cells in Graves' hyperthyroidism and ophthalmopathy. It was RNA transcripts that yielded the amplified TCR beta CDR3 regions. During a first-round RT-PCR of the TCR CDR3, the HTBI primer set was used. TCRdb passed the multiplex PCR reads through MiXCR, listing each CDR3 protein once. This table has about 380,000 distinct CDR3 sequences, approximately 15% appearing once. What was sequenced was blood. These TCRs come from a woman aged 55-69 years with Graves' hyperthyroidism.

V usage is TRBV30 and J usage is TRBJ1-6; TRBD1 matches at 8 bases. CDR1 is GTSNPN, CDR2 SVGIG, per germline (reference sequence). With V trimmed by 3 bases and J by 11 bases, 6 bases remained unmatched. This CDR3 region has 13 residues. CDR3 region: CAWRDRVHPPLHF. In DNA form, the CDR3 reads TGTGCCTGGAGGGACAGGGTTCATCCACCCCTCCACTTT.

This clonotype was detected many times. V gene TRBV20-1 combines with J gene TRBJ2-7; tentatively, D is TRBD1 or TRBD2 (5 bases each). From germline, CDR1 is DFQATT and CDR2 SNEGSKA (reference sequence). The CDR3 covers 13 residues. V lost 2 bases and J 7 bases, leaving 15 bases between the germline ends. The CDR3 reads CSARLLGTGEQYF. The CDR3 nucleotides read TGCAGTGCTAGACTGCTCGGGACGGGGGAGCAGTACTTC.

This clonotype appeared a few times. The chain links TRBV7-8 to TRBJ2-1, with TRBD1 as a possible D gene (5 bases). There are 15 residues in the CDR3. The V gene lost 5 bases and the J gene lost 5 bases, with 16 bases spanning the gap. In germline, CDR1 is SGHVS, CDR2 FQNEAQ. The CDR3 sequence is CASSPRGFTHNEQFF. In nucleotides, the CDR3 is TGTGCCAGCAGCCCTAGGGGTTTCACCCACAATGAGCAGTTCTTC.

The chain joins TRBV9 to TRBJ2-7; 8 bases line up with TRBD2. CDR3 length equals 15 residues. Germline CDR1 SGDLS, CDR2 YYNGEE. The V gene end was trimmed by 3 bases and the J gene end by 3 bases; junction bases not matched to a gene: 8. The CDR3 here is CASSGGGGQNYEQYF. The CDR3 nucleotides are TGTGCCAGCAGCGGTGGCGGGGGGCAGAACTACGAGCAGTACTTC. Filled out from reference TRBV9 and TRBJ2-7, the complete variable domain reads DSGVTQTPKHLITATGQRVTLRCSPRSGDLSVYWYQQSLDQGLQFLIQYYNGEERAKGNILERFSAQQFPDLHSELNLSSLELGDSALYFCASSGGGGQNYEQYFGPGTRLTVT.

This clonotype occurred many times. The genes are TRBV18 and TRBJ2-3, with D perhaps TRBD2 (5 bases). CDR1 and CDR2 (germline): KGHSH, LQKENI. The ends were cut back, 0 bases at V and 3 bases at J, with 7 bases in the middle. The CDR3 is 14 amino acids. The CDR3 here is CASSPPTRTDTQYF. The CDR3 nucleotides read TGTGCCAGCTCACCACCCACTAGAACAGATACGCAGTATTTT.

The chain has TRBV2 and TRBJ2-2, with 10 bases lining up with TRBD1. The CDR3 totals 14 residues. With V trimmed by 7 bases and J by 8 bases, 7 bases remained unmatched. Germline V gene data show CDR1 as SNHLY and CDR2 as FYNNEI. CDR3 nucleotide sequence: TGTGCCAGCAACCAGGGACAGGGGTTTGGGGAGCTGTTTTTT. The encoded protein is CASNQGQGFGELFF.

This clonotype occurred many times. This chain links TRBV6-5 with TRBJ1-1, with D possibly TRBD1 on 5 matching bases. CDR1 MNHEY and CDR2 SVGAGI come from the germline V gene. CDR3 length: 15 residues. V was clipped by 1 base and J by 3 bases, with 12 bases between them. Here the CDR3 reads CASSYYSGEDTEAFF. CDR3 bases: TGTGCCAGCAGTTACTATTCGGGGGAGGACACTGAAGCTTTCTTT.

This clonotype occurred a few times. This rearrangement joins TRBV5-1 to TRBJ2-1, with TRBD1 matching over 9 bases. J was trimmed by 2 bases and V by 1 base; bases with no gene match: 1. CDR3 length equals 15 residues. In germline, CDR1 is SGHRS, CDR2 YFSETQ. The DNA of the CDR3 is TGCGCCAGCAGCTTGACAGGGGGCACCTACAATGAGCAGTTCTTC. Residues: CASSLTGGTYNEQFF.